Listed here is a single TCR beta chain. The data were obtained in a study of shared clonotypes between healthy human individuals. Germline CDR1 is LNHDA and CDR2 is SQIVND (reference sequence). The CDR3 spans 15 residues. V lost 3 bases and J lost 1, with 10 bases in between. Clones were read by immunoSEQ multiplex PCR, and TCRdb kept only the in-frame ones, dropping some. Of over a million clones listed, around 97% were seen once; the top ten hold over 1%. The TCR comes from a man aged 25 to 40 in good health. The V gene is TRBV19, the J gene TRBJ2-1, with D perhaps assigned TRBD1 or TRBD2 (6 bases each). Specimen: naive CD4+ T cells sorted from blood. Subset indicated: CD45RA+ positively selected. The CDR3 region is CASSIGGQSYNEQFF. In nucleotides, the CDR3 is TGTGCCAGTAGTATCGGGGGCCAGTCCTACAATGAGCAGTTCTTC.